This TCR beta chain was sequenced during a study of CD8 T cells in ankylosing spondylitis. About this clonotype itself: Its antigen remains unidentified.

TCRdb re-called the 5' RACE reads with MiXCR, one entry per CDR3 protein. The sample lists around 340,000 distinct CDR3 sequences, 20% occurring once. Study observations and caveats: The clones that were linked to disease were reported to be significantly enriched in matched synovial fluid samples from ankylosing spondylitis patients.

The CDR3 spans 13 residues. Germline CDR1 is MRHNA and CDR2 is SNTAGT. Trimming cost V 8 bases and J 8 bases, with 16 bases left between them. The sequencing input was blood, either unsorted or a sorted T cell fraction (not recorded which). The chain carries TRBV6-4 and TRBJ2-4, with D tentatively TRBD1 (6 bases). The receptor's source is a male donor with ankylosing spondylitis or in good health (not recorded which). CDR3 amino acids: CASPRTEGDIQYF. DNA of the CDR3: TGTGCCAGCCCCCGGACAGAAGGGGACATTCAGTACTTC.